This is a list of T cell receptor beta chains from one sample in a study of shared clonotypes between healthy human individuals. The assay was immunoSEQ multiplex PCR, and TCRdb's table has in-frame clones only and misses some. The sample records about a million clones, roughly 77% being singletons. Sequenced input: memory CD4+ T cells from PBMCs. These TCRs come from a young man in good health. Some clones in this sample may be carry-over from other donors' samples. CDR3s include the opening cysteine and the closing phenylalanine or tryptophan. D genes are given only for firm matches. Some rows have no size entry. The others give once, few or many, or a class for an expanded clone.

d_call	j_call	clone_size	v_call	cdr3_nt	cdr3_aa
NA	TRBJ2-3	NA	TRBV4-2	TGTGCCAGCAGCCGTTACACAGATACGCAGTATTTT	CASSRYTDTQYF
TRBD2	TRBJ2-1	NA	TRBV7-3	TGTGCCAGCAGCTCCAGCGGGACCTACAATGAGCAGTTCTTC	CASSSSGTYNEQFF
NA	TRBJ2-5	NA	TRBV7-2	TGTGCCAGCAGCTTTCAGGGGCATCAAGAGACCCAGTACTTC	CASSFQGHQETQYF
NA	TRBJ2-3	many	TRBV9	TGTGCCAGCAGCGTAGTGGGTCGGAGCCCAGATACGCAGTATTTT	CASSVVGRSPDTQYF
NA	TRBJ2-1	NA	TRBV28	TGTGCCAGCTCCCCCCTAGCCTACAATGAGCAGTTCTTC	CASSPLAYNEQFF
NA	TRBJ2-7	once	TRBV21-1	TGTGCCAGCAGCAAAGTACACGAGCAGTACTTC	CASSKVHEQYF
NA	TRBJ2-1	NA	TRBV5-1	TGCGCCAGCAGCTTGGGGAGCCTCGATGAGCAGTTCTTC	CASSLGSLDEQFF
TRBD2	TRBJ2-2	NA	TRBV5-1	TGCGCCAGCAGCGTTCTAGCGGGAGCCCACGGGGAGCTGTTTTTT	CASSVLAGAHGELFF
NA	TRBJ2-1	NA	TRBV5-1	TGCGCCAGCAGCTTGGAAGCGGGTCCATGGAATGAGCAGTTCTTC	CASSLEAGPWNEQFF
TRBD1	TRBJ1-5	NA	TRBV6-5	TGTGCCAGCAGCTACCGACAGGGAGGCAATCAGCCCCAGCATTTT	CASSYRQGGNQPQHF
NA	TRBJ2-7	few	TRBV6-1	TGTGCCAGCAGTGAAGGGACAACCCTCTACGAGCAGTACTTC	CASSEGTTLYEQYF
NA	TRBJ2-3	once	TRBV5-6	TGTGCCAGCAGCTTTGTTGACTCCAAGACGCAGTATTTT	CASSFVDSKTQYF
TRBD1	TRBJ2-5	NA	TRBV19	TGTGCCAGTAGTACTTACAGGGGCCAGACCCAGTACTTC	CASSTYRGQTQYF
NA	TRBJ1-1	NA	TRBV7-9	TGTGCCAGCAGCTTAGAGGTAGGGATGAACACTGAAGCTTTCTTT	CASSLEVGMNTEAFF
NA	TRBJ2-5	few	TRBV7-8	TGTGCCAGCAGCTTAGAGGCCCAAGAGACCCAGTACTTC	CASSLEAQETQYF
TRBD1	TRBJ2-7	many	TRBV11-2	TGTGCCAGCAGCTTAGTCATGGGGACAGGGGTCTACGAGCAGTACTTC	CASSLVMGTGVYEQYF
NA	TRBJ1-5	NA	TRBV21-1	TGTGCCAGCAGCAAAGGGACCGGGACAGGGGATTATAGCAATCAGCCCCAGCATTTT	CASSKGTGTGDYSNQPQHF
TRBD1	TRBJ2-7	NA	TRBV10-3	TGTGCCATCAGTGTTGGACAGGCGGACGAGCAGTACTTC	CAISVGQADEQYF
TRBD1	TRBJ2-7	NA	TRBV11-2	TGTGCCAGCAGCTTAAGGGCAGGGGGCTACTACGAGCAGTACTTC	CASSLRAGGYYEQYF
NA	TRBJ1-3	few	TRBV2	TGTGCCAGCAGGAAGCAGGGTAATGCTGGAAACACCATATATTTT	CASRKQGNAGNTIYF
NA	TRBJ2-3	NA	TRBV5-6	TGTGCCAGCAGCCCCGACGGGGGCGGCACAGATACGCAGTATTTT	CASSPDGGGTDTQYF
TRBD1	TRBJ1-1	few	TRBV18	TGTGCCAGTATACCCTGGGACAGGGGTGCTGAAGCTTTCTTT	CASIPWDRGAEAFF
NA	TRBJ2-3	few	TRBV10-1	TGCGCCAGCAGGCCCGGATTCAGCACAGATACGCAGTATTTT	CASRPGFSTDTQYF
NA	TRBJ1-2	few	TRBV2	TGTGCCAGCAGTGAGGGCAGGCCAGCCCGTGGCTACACCTTC	CASSEGRPARGYTF
NA	TRBJ2-3	many	TRBV28	TGTGCCAGCAGTAGTGCTAGTGGGGCGCAGTATTTT	CASSSASGAQYF
TRBD1	TRBJ1-2	NA	TRBV5-1	TGCGCCAGCAGCTTCGGACAGGAAGATGGCTACACCTTC	CASSFGQEDGYTF
NA	TRBJ1-2	NA	TRBV20-1	TGCAGTGCCCAACTGGGTAGCTACACCTTC	CSAQLGSYTF
TRBD1	TRBJ2-3	NA	TRBV28	TGTGCCAGCCACAGGACAGGGGGCAAGGCAGATACGCAGTATTTT	CASHRTGGKADTQYF
NA	TRBJ1-2	NA	TRBV10-3	TGTGCCATCAGTGAGAGAGACTTCTATGGCTACACCTTC	CAISERDFYGYTF
NA	TRBJ1-1	NA	TRBV7-9	TGTGCCAGCAGCCAAGAGGCCGGCGGTGAAGCTTTCTTT	CASSQEAGGEAFF
NA	TRBJ1-1	NA	TRBV9	TGTGCCAGCAGCAAAGACTGGAACACTGAAGCTTTCTTT	CASSKDWNTEAFF
NA	TRBJ2-1	NA	TRBV5-6	TGTGCCAGCAGCTTTTACAAGAACACCTACAATGAGCAGTTCTTC	CASSFYKNTYNEQFF
TRBD2	TRBJ2-3	NA	TRBV18	TGTGCCAGCTCACCAAGACTAGCGGGAGGAACAGATACGCAGTATTTT	CASSPRLAGGTDTQYF
NA	TRBJ1-2	NA	TRBV5-1	TGCGCCAGCAGCTTGTTGTCGTCCGAGCTGTATGGCTACACCTTC	CASSLLSSELYGYTF
TRBD1	TRBJ1-1	NA	TRBV15	TGTGCCACCAGCAGCCACAAAAGGACAGGTAGGAACACTGAAGCTTTCTTT	CATSSHKRTGRNTEAFF
NA	TRBJ2-1	once	TRBV25-1	TGTGCCAGCAGTAGTATGACGTCGCAGTTCTTC	CASSSMTSQFF
NA	TRBJ1-5	few	TRBV6-1	TGTGCCAGCAGTGAAGCGGGAGGGGCTTGGAGCAATCAGCCCCAGCATTTT	CASSEAGGAWSNQPQHF
NA	TRBJ1-1	NA	TRBV18	TGTGCCAGCTCACGGGTGGGTCAGGGGAACACTGAAGCTTTCTTT	CASSRVGQGNTEAFF
NA	TRBJ1-2	few	TRBV11-2	TGTGCCAGCAGCTTAGAACAGCTTGGCTATGGCTACACCTTC	CASSLEQLGYGYTF
NA	TRBJ2-1	NA	TRBV28	TGTGCCAGCAGCCCGCCCGGGGTCAGCTACAATGAGCAGTTCTTC	CASSPPGVSYNEQFF
NA	TRBJ2-6	NA	TRBV9	TGTGCCAGCAGCTTCTTAGGGACTGGGGCCAACGTCCTGACTTTC	CASSFLGTGANVLTF
TRBD2	TRBJ2-2	NA	TRBV18	TGTGCCAGCTCACCCCGGACTAGCGGGAGACGGGGCGGGGAGCTGTTTTTT	CASSPRTSGRRGGELFF
NA	TRBJ2-7	NA	TRBV5-1	TGCGCCACCTCCCCCTGGGGCCCAGACTCCTACGAGCAGTACTTC	CATSPWGPDSYEQYF
NA	TRBJ1-4	NA	TRBV5-1	TGCGCCAGCAGCTTGATGGGGAGCGGAGCTGAAAAACTGTTTTTT	CASSLMGSGAEKLFF
NA	TRBJ1-5	NA	TRBV2	TGTGCCAGCAGTGAAAATCCCCCTCACCCCCAGCATTTT	CASSENPPHPQHF
TRBD1	TRBJ1-2	once	TRBV27	TGTGCCAGCAGTTCACAGGGGGTCAACTATGGCTACACCTTC	CASSSQGVNYGYTF
NA	TRBJ1-5	NA	TRBV19	TGTGCCAGTATTACCCACGGGGGAGGATTAAGCAATCAGCCCCAGCATTTT	CASITHGGGLSNQPQHF